This T cell receptor (beta chain) was captured by sequencing in a study of cytomegalovirus exposure and HLA in healthy donors. Trimming took 3 bases from V and 1 from J, leaving 13 bases between them. This CDR3 region has 15 residues. Germline V CDR1 and CDR2: MGHRA, YSYEKL. This PCR relied on a set of 60 Vbeta primers and 13 Jbeta primers. Method: immunoSEQ multiplex PCR; TCRdb's copy keeps in-frame clones and lacks some. The sample contains about 37,000 clones, over 70% of which appear only once. This sequence joins TRBV4-1 and TRBJ2-7; D is possibly TRBD1 (6 bases). Source material: PBMCs. This clonotype was obtained from a man aged 25 to 45 in good health and CMV-seronegative. The DNA for the CDR3 is TGCGCCAGCAGCCATTATGACAGGTGGTCCTACGAGCAGTACTTC. Its protein is CASSHYDRWSYEQYF.